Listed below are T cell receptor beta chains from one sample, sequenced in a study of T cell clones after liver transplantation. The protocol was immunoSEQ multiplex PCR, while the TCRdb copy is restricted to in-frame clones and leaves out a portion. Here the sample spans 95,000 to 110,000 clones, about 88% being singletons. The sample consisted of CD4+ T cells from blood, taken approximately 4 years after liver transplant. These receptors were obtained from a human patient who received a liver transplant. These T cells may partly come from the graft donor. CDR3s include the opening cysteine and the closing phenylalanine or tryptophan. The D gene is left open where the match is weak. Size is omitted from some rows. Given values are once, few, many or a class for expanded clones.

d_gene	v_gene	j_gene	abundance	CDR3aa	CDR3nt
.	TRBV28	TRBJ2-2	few	CASSLSTSQAGELFF	TGTGCCAGCAGTTTATCTACTAGCCAGGCCGGGGAGCTGTTTTTT
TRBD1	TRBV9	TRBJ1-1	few	CASSNRGSAEAFF	TGTGCCAGCAGCAACAGGGGGTCGGCTGAAGCTTTCTTT
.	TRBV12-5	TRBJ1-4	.	CATGAQGATNEKLFF	TGTGCTACAGGGGCGCAGGGTGCAACTAATGAAAAACTGTTTTTT
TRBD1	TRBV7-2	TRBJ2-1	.	CASSFLQGASNEQFF	TGTGCCAGCAGCTTCTTACAGGGGGCAAGTAATGAGCAGTTCTTC
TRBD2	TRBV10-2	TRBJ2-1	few	CASSDPREATDEQFF	TGCGCCAGCAGTGATCCGCGGGAGGCCACGGATGAGCAGTTCTTC
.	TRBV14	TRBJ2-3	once	CASSQQRNTDTQYF	TGTGCCAGCTCCCAACAGCGGAACACAGATACGCAGTATTTT
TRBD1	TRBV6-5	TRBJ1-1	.	CASSWAGRTGSAAFF	TGTGCCAGCAGCTGGGCTGGCAGGACAGGATCTGCAGCTTTCTTT
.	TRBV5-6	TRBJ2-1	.	CASSVGLGSSYNEQFF	TGTGCCAGCAGCGTCGGCCTGGGGTCCTCCTACAATGAGCAGTTCTTC
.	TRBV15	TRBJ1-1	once	CATSRDVGGTEAFF	TGTGCCACCAGCAGAGATGTGGGGGGGACTGAAGCTTTCTTT
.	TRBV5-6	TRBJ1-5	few	CASSFRGSNQPQHF	TGTGCCAGCAGCTTTCGAGGGAGCAATCAGCCCCAGCATTTT
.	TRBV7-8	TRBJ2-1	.	CASSPLSPSSYNEQFF	TGTGCCAGCAGCCCGCTAAGCCCGAGCTCCTACAATGAGCAGTTCTTC
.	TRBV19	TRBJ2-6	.	CASTSDGRTPGGANVLTF	TGTGCCAGTACCTCTGATGGCAGGACCCCCGGTGGGGCCAACGTCCTGACTTTC
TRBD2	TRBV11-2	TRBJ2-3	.	CASSLLFGGASTDTQYF	TGTGCCAGCAGCTTGTTGTTCGGGGGGGCCAGCACAGATACGCAGTATTTT
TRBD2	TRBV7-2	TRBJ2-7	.	CASSLAPSGGAHEQYF	TGTGCCAGCAGCTTAGCCCCCAGCGGGGGGGCCCACGAGCAGTACTTC
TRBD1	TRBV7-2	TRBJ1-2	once	CASSLAGVGTGDGYTF	TGTGCCAGCAGCTTAGCGGGGGTTGGGACAGGGGATGGCTACACCTTC
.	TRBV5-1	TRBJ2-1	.	CASSLRPGTYNEQFF	TGCGCCAGCAGCTTGAGGCCAGGGACGTACAATGAGCAGTTCTTC
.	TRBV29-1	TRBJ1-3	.	CSVDGSAGGTSGNTIYF	TGCAGCGTTGATGGTTCAGCGGGAGGCACTTCTGGAAACACCATATATTTT
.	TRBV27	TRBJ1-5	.	CASSPLGNQPQHF	TGTGCCAGCAGCCCGCTTGGCAATCAGCCCCAGCATTTT
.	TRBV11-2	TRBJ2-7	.	CASSLSGGGRASYEQYF	TGTGCCAGCAGCTTAAGTGGTGGCGGTAGGGCGTCCTACGAGCAGTACTTC
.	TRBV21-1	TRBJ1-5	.	CASSYRTDDTHSNQPQHF	TGTGCCAGCAGCTACCGGACAGATGACACACATAGCAATCAGCCCCAGCATTTT
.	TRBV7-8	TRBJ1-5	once	CASSLRVNSNQPQHF	TGTGCCAGCAGCTTAAGAGTAAATAGCAATCAGCCCCAGCATTTT
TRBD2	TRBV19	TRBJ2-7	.	CASSASGRSYEQYF	TGTGCCAGTAGCGCTAGCGGGAGATCCTACGAGCAGTACTTC
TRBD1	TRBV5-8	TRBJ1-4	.	CASSVGQGVNEKLFF	TGTGCCAGCAGCGTCGGACAGGGCGTTAATGAAAAACTGTTTTTT
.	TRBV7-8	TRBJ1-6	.	CASSFGLGSPLHF	TGTGCCAGCAGCTTCGGACTCGGATCACCCCTCCACTTT
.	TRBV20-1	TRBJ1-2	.	CSASYQLGYTF	TGCAGTGCTAGTTACCAGTTGGGCTACACCTTC
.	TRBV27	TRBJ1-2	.	CASRGLRGYTF	TGTGCCAGCAGAGGTCTCCGCGGCTATACCTTC
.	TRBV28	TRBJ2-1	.	CASSFNGIYNEQFF	TGTGCCAGCAGTTTTAACGGGATCTACAATGAGCAGTTCTTC
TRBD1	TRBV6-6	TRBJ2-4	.	CASSYGTGLAKNIQYF	TGTGCCAGCAGTTACGGGACAGGACTAGCCAAAAACATTCAGTACTTC
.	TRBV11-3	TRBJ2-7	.	CASSLARGYEQYF	TGTGCCAGCAGCTTAGCCCGGGGCTACGAGCAGTACTTC
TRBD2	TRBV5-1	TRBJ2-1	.	CASKQEAGGLYNEQFF	TGCGCCAGCAAGCAAGAGGCGGGAGGGCTCTACAATGAGCAGTTCTTC
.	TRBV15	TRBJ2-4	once	CATIGVGGGKNIQYF	TGTGCCACCATTGGAGTGGGGGGAGGCAAAAACATTCAGTACTTC
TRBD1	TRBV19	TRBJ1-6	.	CASSSGTGPNSPLHF	TGTGCCAGTAGTTCCGGGACAGGGCCTAATTCACCCCTCCACTTT
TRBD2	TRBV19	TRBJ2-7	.	CASSKREGYEQYF	TGTGCCAGTAGTAAGCGGGAGGGCTACGAGCAGTACTTC
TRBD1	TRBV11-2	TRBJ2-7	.	CASNPGTGLVHEQYF	TGTGCCAGCAACCCCGGGACAGGCCTCGTGCACGAGCAGTACTTC
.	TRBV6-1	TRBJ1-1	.	CASSEPFDRNTEAFF	TGTGCCAGCAGTGAACCCTTCGACAGGAACACTGAAGCTTTCTTT
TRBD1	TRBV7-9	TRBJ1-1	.	CASSLGDREAFF	TGTGCCAGCAGCTTAGGGGACAGAGAAGCTTTCTTT
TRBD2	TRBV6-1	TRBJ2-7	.	CASSVTSGGAGSYEQYF	TGTGCCAGCAGTGTTACTAGCGGGGGGGCGGGCTCCTACGAGCAGTACTTC
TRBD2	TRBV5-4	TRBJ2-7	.	CASSPREGYEQYF	TGTGCCAGCAGCCCCCGGGAGGGCTACGAGCAGTACTTC
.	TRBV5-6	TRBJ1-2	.	CASRPTGNYGYTF	TGTGCCAGCAGGCCTACAGGGAACTATGGCTACACCTTC
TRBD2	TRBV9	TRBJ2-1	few	CASSVSPSGRGNEQFF	TGTGCCAGCAGCGTAAGCCCTAGCGGGAGGGGCAATGAGCAGTTCTTC
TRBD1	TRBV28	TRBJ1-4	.	CASSSTGALNEKLFF	TGTGCCAGCAGTTCGACAGGGGCCTTGAATGAAAAACTGTTTTTT
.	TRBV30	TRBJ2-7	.	CAWSKQRLGEQYF	TGTGCCTGGAGTAAACAGCGGCTCGGGGAGCAGTACTTC
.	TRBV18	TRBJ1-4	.	CASSPLGQSHEKLFF	TGTGCCAGCTCACCACTTGGACAGAGTCATGAAAAACTGTTTTTT
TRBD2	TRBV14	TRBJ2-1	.	CASSQGSGRWVDEQFF	TGTGCCAGCAGCCAAGGAAGCGGGAGGTGGGTAGATGAGCAGTTCTTC
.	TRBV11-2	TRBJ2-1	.	CASSLLPPNEQFF	TGTGCCAGCAGCTTACTTCCGCCCAATGAGCAGTTCTTC
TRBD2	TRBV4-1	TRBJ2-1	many	CASSQLAGGPYNEQFF	TGCGCCAGCAGCCAACTAGCGGGAGGGCCCTACAATGAGCAGTTCTTC
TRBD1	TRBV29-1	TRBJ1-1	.	CSGGQGSEAFF	TGCAGCGGAGGACAGGGCTCTGAAGCTTTCTTT
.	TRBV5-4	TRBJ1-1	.	CASSYGGGNTEAFF	TGTGCCAGCAGCTATGGAGGGGGGAACACTGAAGCTTTCTTT
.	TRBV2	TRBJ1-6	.	CASSLLGAPLHF	TGTGCCAGCAGTCTCCTGGGGGCACCCCTCCACTTT
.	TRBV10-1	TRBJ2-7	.	CASSPRGSGPNYEQYF	TGCGCCAGCAGTCCCAGGGGTAGTGGGCCTAACTACGAGCAGTACTTC
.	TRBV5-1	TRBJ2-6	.	CASRGGANVLTF	TGCGCCAGCAGGGGTGGGGCCAACGTCCTGACTTTC
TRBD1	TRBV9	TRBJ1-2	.	CASSVTGGMSPYGYTF	TGTGCCAGCAGCGTAACAGGGGGGATGTCACCCTATGGCTACACCTTC
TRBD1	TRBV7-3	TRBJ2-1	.	CASSFSGQGSNEQFF	TGTGCCAGCAGCTTCTCCGGACAGGGCTCCAATGAGCAGTTCTTC
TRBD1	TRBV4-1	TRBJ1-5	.	CASSQEGQGYQPQHF	TGCGCCAGCAGCCAAGAGGGACAGGGGTATCAGCCCCAGCATTTT
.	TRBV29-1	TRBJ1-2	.	CSVGRGGYGYTF	TGCAGCGTTGGGCGAGGGGGCTATGGCTACACCTTC
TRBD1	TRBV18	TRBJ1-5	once	CASSPQRTGDQPQHF	TGTGCCAGCTCACCACAGCGGACAGGGGATCAGCCCCAGCATTTT
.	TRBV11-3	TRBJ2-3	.	CASSDHTDTQYF	TGTGCCAGCAGCGATCACACAGATACGCAGTATTTT